Listed below are T cell receptor beta chains from one sample, sequenced in a study of T cells in Graves' hyperthyroidism and ophthalmopathy. TCRdb reprocessed the multiplex PCR reads with MiXCR, giving one entry per CDR3 protein. Among 550,000 to 650,000 distinct CDR3 sequences listed, roughly 15% were seen once. Specimen: blood. Receptor source: a woman aged 40 to 50 with Graves' hyperthyroidism. The CDR3 runs from the conserved cysteine through the conserved F or W. Each record gives: V gene, CDR3 length, J gene, D gene, clone size, CDR3 protein, CDR3 DNA. The D gene is left open where the match is weak. Clone size appears in some rows only: once, few, many, or a class for an expanded clone.

v_call: TRBV7-2; cdr3_length: 15; j_call: TRBJ1-5; d_call: -; clone_size: many; cdr3_aa: CASSLSVTSNQPQHF; cdr3_nt: TGTGCCAGCAGCTTAAGTGTCACGAGCAATCAGCCCCAGCATTTT
v_call: TRBV2; cdr3_length: 13; j_call: TRBJ2-2; d_call: -; clone_size: many; cdr3_aa: CASSGLSTGELFF; cdr3_nt: TGTGCCAGCAGCGGACTTAGCACCGGGGAGCTGTTTTTT
v_call: TRBV9; cdr3_length: 15; j_call: TRBJ2-5; d_call: -; clone_size: -; cdr3_aa: CASSNPDSRKETQYF; cdr3_nt: TGTGCCAGCAGCAATCCGGACAGTCGGAAAGAGACCCAGTACTTC
v_call: TRBV24-1; cdr3_length: 15; j_call: TRBJ1-4; d_call: -; clone_size: -; cdr3_aa: CATSDSRVPNEKLFF; cdr3_nt: TGTGCCACCAGTGATTCCAGGGTCCCAAATGAAAAACTGTTTTTT
v_call: TRBV2; cdr3_length: 16; j_call: TRBJ2-5; d_call: TRBD1; clone_size: -; cdr3_aa: CASSESRQGAGETQYF; cdr3_nt: TGTGCCAGCAGTGAAAGCCGACAGGGGGCAGGGGAGACCCAGTACTTC
v_call: TRBV29-1; cdr3_length: 14; j_call: TRBJ2-4; d_call: -; clone_size: -; cdr3_aa: CSVELRLAKNIQYF; cdr3_nt: TGCAGCGTTGAATTGAGACTAGCCAAAAACATTCAGTACTTC
v_call: TRBV7-2; cdr3_length: 15; j_call: TRBJ2-5; d_call: TRBD2; clone_size: many; cdr3_aa: CASSSSSGFGETQYF; cdr3_nt: TGTGCCAGCAGCTCGTCTAGCGGTTTTGGAGAGACCCAGTACTTC
v_call: TRBV6-1; cdr3_length: 19; j_call: TRBJ2-1; d_call: TRBD2; clone_size: -; cdr3_aa: CASSERATSGRSPYNEQFF; cdr3_nt: TGTGCCAGCAGTGAACGGGCGACTAGCGGGAGGTCCCCCTACAATGAGCAGTTCTTC
v_call: TRBV15; cdr3_length: 15; j_call: TRBJ1-1; d_call: -; clone_size: many; cdr3_aa: CATSRDWAGNTEAFF; cdr3_nt: TGTGCCACCAGCAGAGATTGGGCGGGGAACACTGAAGCTTTCTTT
v_call: TRBV5-6; cdr3_length: 15; j_call: TRBJ2-3; d_call: TRBD2; clone_size: -; cdr3_aa: CASSLAGGHTDTQYF; cdr3_nt: TGTGCCAGCAGCCTAGCGGGAGGACACACAGATACGCAGTATTTT
v_call: TRBV4-2; cdr3_length: 17; j_call: TRBJ2-5; d_call: TRBD2; clone_size: -; cdr3_aa: CASSQDRASGGQETQYF; cdr3_nt: TGTGCCAGCAGCCAAGATCGGGCTAGCGGGGGACAAGAGACCCAGTACTTC
v_call: TRBV6-1; cdr3_length: 15; j_call: TRBJ2-3; d_call: -; clone_size: -; cdr3_aa: CASVEAAGLVDTQYF; cdr3_nt: TGTGCCAGCGTCGAGGCGGCGGGATTGGTAGATACGCAGTATTTT
v_call: TRBV5-1; cdr3_length: 15; j_call: TRBJ1-5; d_call: TRBD1; clone_size: -; cdr3_aa: CASSRGQNTNQPQHF; cdr3_nt: TGTGCCAGCAGCAGGGGACAGAATACCAATCAGCCCCAGCATTTT
v_call: TRBV10-2; cdr3_length: 16; j_call: TRBJ1-6; d_call: -; clone_size: few; cdr3_aa: CASKDSGRGFDSPLHF; cdr3_nt: TGCGCCAGCAAAGATAGTGGCAGGGGATTCGATTCACCCCTCCACTTT
v_call: TRBV28; cdr3_length: 17; j_call: TRBJ2-6; d_call: TRBD1; clone_size: -; cdr3_aa: CANSSGTGISGANVLTF; cdr3_nt: TGTGCCAACAGCTCCGGGACAGGCATCTCTGGGGCCAACGTCCTGACTTTC
v_call: TRBV7-2; cdr3_length: 16; j_call: TRBJ2-1; d_call: -; clone_size: many; cdr3_aa: CASSFQVSNSYNEQFF; cdr3_nt: TGTGCCAGCAGCTTCCAGGTGTCGAACTCCTACAATGAGCAGTTCTTC
v_call: TRBV3-1; cdr3_length: 13; j_call: TRBJ2-1; d_call: -; clone_size: many; cdr3_aa: CASSQAAPREQFF; cdr3_nt: TGTGCCAGCAGCCAAGCAGCCCCCAGAGAGCAGTTCTTC
v_call: TRBV10-2; cdr3_length: 13; j_call: TRBJ2-7; d_call: -; clone_size: few; cdr3_aa: CASADWVTGEQYF; cdr3_nt: TGCGCCAGCGCGGATTGGGTAACGGGCGAGCAGTACTTC
v_call: TRBV28; cdr3_length: 12; j_call: TRBJ1-1; d_call: -; clone_size: many; cdr3_aa: CATGAANTEAFF; cdr3_nt: TGTGCCACAGGGGCGGCGAACACTGAAGCTTTCTTT
v_call: TRBV20-1; cdr3_length: 13; j_call: TRBJ1-2; d_call: -; clone_size: many; cdr3_aa: CSASDGPNYGYTF; cdr3_nt: TGCAGTGCATCGGACGGCCCTAACTATGGCTACACCTTC
v_call: TRBV10-3; cdr3_length: 13; j_call: TRBJ1-1; d_call: TRBD1; clone_size: many; cdr3_aa: CAISPGGRTEAFF; cdr3_nt: TGTGCCATCAGCCCAGGGGGCCGCACTGAAGCTTTCTTT
v_call: TRBV20-1; cdr3_length: 14; j_call: TRBJ2-1; d_call: TRBD2; clone_size: many; cdr3_aa: CSARGSGSSVEQFF; cdr3_nt: TGCAGTGCTAGGGGTAGCGGGAGTTCAGTTGAGCAGTTCTTC
v_call: TRBV5-1; cdr3_length: 14; j_call: TRBJ2-3; d_call: -; clone_size: many; cdr3_aa: CASSLEDSTDTQYF; cdr3_nt: TGCGCCAGCAGCTTGGAGGACAGCACAGATACGCAGTATTTT
v_call: TRBV5-1; cdr3_length: 16; j_call: TRBJ2-6; d_call: TRBD1; clone_size: -; cdr3_aa: CASSSLTGSGANVLTF; cdr3_nt: TGCGCCAGCAGCTCGTTGACAGGGTCTGGGGCCAACGTCCTGACTTTC
v_call: TRBV2; cdr3_length: 15; j_call: TRBJ2-2; d_call: -; clone_size: many; cdr3_aa: CASSEEGGSTGELFF; cdr3_nt: TGTGCCAGCAGTGAAGAGGGCGGAAGCACCGGGGAGCTGTTTTTT
v_call: TRBV6-1; cdr3_length: 16; j_call: TRBJ2-1; d_call: TRBD2; clone_size: -; cdr3_aa: CASSDPGTSGYNEQFF; cdr3_nt: TGTGCCAGCAGCGACCCCGGGACTAGCGGTTACAATGAGCAGTTCTTC
v_call: TRBV3-1; cdr3_length: 15; j_call: TRBJ1-3; d_call: TRBD1; clone_size: many; cdr3_aa: CASSLKGAWGNTIYF; cdr3_nt: TGTGCCAGCAGCCTCAAGGGGGCCTGGGGAAACACCATATATTTT
v_call: TRBV2; cdr3_length: 16; j_call: TRBJ1-2; d_call: -; clone_size: many; cdr3_aa: CASSEEGVLWQDGYTF; cdr3_nt: TGTGCCAGCAGTGAAGAGGGCGTCCTCTGGCAGGATGGCTACACCTTC
v_call: TRBV27; cdr3_length: 18; j_call: TRBJ2-1; d_call: TRBD2; clone_size: many; cdr3_aa: CASRVPGLAGDRYNEQFF; cdr3_nt: TGTGCCAGCCGGGTACCGGGACTAGCGGGAGATCGATACAATGAGCAGTTCTTC
v_call: TRBV28; cdr3_length: 13; j_call: TRBJ2-3; d_call: -; clone_size: many; cdr3_aa: CASSLPGTDTQYF; cdr3_nt: TGTGCCAGCAGCTTACCAGGCACAGATACGCAGTATTTT
v_call: TRBV3-1; cdr3_length: 15; j_call: TRBJ2-2; d_call: TRBD2; clone_size: few; cdr3_aa: CASSVGTSVSGELFF; cdr3_nt: TGTGCCAGCAGCGTTGGGACTAGCGTCTCCGGGGAGCTGTTTTTT
v_call: TRBV28; cdr3_length: 15; j_call: TRBJ1-2; d_call: -; clone_size: -; cdr3_aa: CASSLETGTNYGYTF; cdr3_nt: TGTGCCAGCAGTTTAGAAACAGGGACTAACTATGGCTACACCTTC
v_call: TRBV5-1; cdr3_length: 16; j_call: TRBJ2-2; d_call: TRBD1; clone_size: many; cdr3_aa: CASSSRTGGEAGELFF; cdr3_nt: TGCGCCAGCAGCTCAAGGACAGGGGGAGAAGCCGGGGAGCTGTTTTTT
v_call: TRBV12-3/TRBV12-4; cdr3_length: 15; j_call: TRBJ1-2; d_call: -; clone_size: -; cdr3_aa: CASSFFRTANHGYTF; cdr3_nt: TGTGCCAGCAGTTTTTTCCGGACAGCTAACCATGGCTACACCTTC
v_call: TRBV29-1; cdr3_length: 16; j_call: TRBJ2-2; d_call: TRBD2; clone_size: -; cdr3_aa: CSVTGTGTSKAGELFF; cdr3_nt: TGCAGCGTGACAGGTACCGGGACTAGCAAAGCCGGGGAGCTGTTTTTT
v_call: TRBV20-1; cdr3_length: 12; j_call: TRBJ2-3; d_call: TRBD2; clone_size: many; cdr3_aa: CSAKLAADTQYF; cdr3_nt: TGCAGTGCTAAGCTAGCGGCAGATACGCAGTATTTT
v_call: TRBV28; cdr3_length: 14; j_call: TRBJ1-5; d_call: -; clone_size: many; cdr3_aa: CASSWGARGQPQHF; cdr3_nt: TGTGCCAGCAGTTGGGGGGCTCGGGGTCAGCCCCAGCATTTT
v_call: TRBV12-3/TRBV12-4; cdr3_length: 16; j_call: TRBJ2-7; d_call: -; clone_size: -; cdr3_aa: CASSRGFGSASYEQYF; cdr3_nt: TGTGCCAGCAGCCGCGGTTTTGGTAGCGCCTCCTACGAGCAGTACTTC
v_call: TRBV7-2; cdr3_length: 15; j_call: TRBJ2-3; d_call: -; clone_size: many; cdr3_aa: CASSLVGLTTDTQYF; cdr3_nt: TGTGCCAGCAGCTTAGTAGGACTTACCACAGATACGCAGTATTTT
v_call: TRBV27; cdr3_length: 13; j_call: TRBJ2-1; d_call: TRBD1; clone_size: many; cdr3_aa: CASTRTGGGEQFF; cdr3_nt: TGTGCCAGCACCCGGACAGGGGGCGGTGAGCAGTTCTTC
v_call: TRBV5-1; cdr3_length: 15; j_call: TRBJ2-1; d_call: TRBD1; clone_size: many; cdr3_aa: CASSVGGQNYNEQFF; cdr3_nt: TGCGCCAGCAGCGTAGGGGGACAGAATTACAATGAGCAGTTCTTC